This entry lists 17 T cell receptor beta chains sequenced from one sample in a study of blood T cell repertoires in COVID-19. Some clones are missing from TCRdb's copy, which holds only in-frame ones; the method was immunoSEQ multiplex PCR. Of about 99,000 clones listed, over 70% are singletons. Sequenced: peripheral blood. The receptors originated from a human donor in a cohort sampled during active or convalescent COVID-19.

With respect to this clone: One end of the junction varies from germline; a read error may be responsible. V gene TRBV4-3 combines with J gene TRBJ2-7, with D perhaps TRBD1 (7 bases). Per germline, CDR1 LGHNA and CDR2 YSLEER. This CDR3 is built from 13 residues. The CDR3 spells CASSQEREGQRDF. The DNA of the CDR3 is TGCGCCAGCAGCCAAGAGAGAGAGGGACAGCGGGACTTC.

This chain connects TRBV9 to TRBJ2-1; 14 bases fit TRBD2. Trimming took 4 bases from V and 0 from J; bases not matched to a gene: 9. The length of the CDR3 is 19 residues. Germline V gene data show CDR1 as SGDLS and CDR2 as YYNGEE. DNA for the CDR3: TGTGCCAGCAGCCCCGGGACTAGCGGGGGCCATAGCTCCTACAATGAGCAGTTCTTC. Its protein is CASSPGTSGGHSSYNEQFF.

The DNA for the CDR3 is TGTGCCAGCAGCTTAAGCCCCGGGGGGCCCAATAATTCACCCCTCCACTTT. It specifies CASSLSPGGPNNSPLHF. The J gene is TRBJ1-6, the V gene TRBV7-2; a possible D gene is TRBD1 (6 bases). Germline V gene lookup returns CDR1 SGHTA and CDR2 FQGNSA. The CDR3 consists of 17 residues. V was trimmed by 2 bases and J by 5 bases, leaving 16 bases between them.

The V call is TRBV19, the J call TRBJ1-3, with D maybe TRBD1 (5 bases). The V gene's germline CDR1 is LNHDA and CDR2 SQIVND (reference sequence). This CDR3 contains 13 residues. Trimming pared 4 bases from V and 8 bases from J, leaving 12 bases between. CDR3: CASSKGPLDTIYF. The CDR3 bases are TGTGCCAGTAGTAAGGGGCCGCTGGACACCATATATTTT.

This rearrangement joins TRBV4-3 to TRBJ2-5; D is unclear. CDR3 size: 15 residues. Germline V CDR1 and CDR2: LGHNA, YSLEER. Trimming pared 4 bases from V and 1 base from J, leaving 13 bases between. The CDR3 DNA reads TGCGCCAGCAGCCTCTCTCGAAACAGCCAAGAGACCCAGTACTTC. This translates into CASSLSRNSQETQYF.

This chain connects TRBV7-9 to TRBJ1-4; D gene uncertain. There are 12 residues in the CDR3. CDR1 is SEHNR and CDR2 is FQNEAQ in the germline V gene (reference sequence). V was clipped by 6 bases and J by 8 bases, with 10 bases between them. The CDR3: CASSGAREKLFF. CDR3 DNA: TGTGCCAGCAGTGGAGCTAGAGAAAAACTGTTTTTT.

This clone came up a few times. This chain uses TRBV19 with TRBJ1-5; TRBD1 matches at 7 bases. This CDR3 spans 14 amino acids. Germline V gene lookup returns CDR1 LNHDA and CDR2 SQIVND (reference sequence). Unmatched junction bases numbered 7, after V lost 5 bases and J lost 6 bases. DNA for the CDR3: TGTGCCAGTAGTCTCGGGACAGCGCGTCAGCCCCAGCATTTT. Translating gives CASSLGTARQPQHF.

This clone was picked up one time. The chain uses TRBV6-5 and TRBJ1-2; 10 bases align to TRBD1. V was pared by 6 bases and J by 8 bases, with 6 bases of the junction left unmatched. Germline V CDR1 and CDR2: MNHEY, SVGAGI. This CDR3 has 13 residues. CDR3 sequence: CASRFGQGGGYTF. CDR3 nucleotide sequence: TGTGCCAGCAGATTCGGACAGGGGGGCGGCTACACCTTC.

The chain employs TRBV19 and TRBJ1-1, with D hard to call. With 7 bases removed from V and 0 bases from J, the gap between germline ends came to 15 bases. Per germline, CDR1 LNHDA and CDR2 SQIVND (reference sequence). The CDR3 sequence is 15 residues long. The CDR3 sequence: CASTRLAYMNTEAFF. DNA for the CDR3: TGTGCCAGTACCCGACTGGCGTACATGAACACTGAAGCTTTCTTT.

The genes are TRBV7-9 and TRBJ2-2; 9 bases agree with TRBD2. CDR1 is SEHNR and CDR2 is FQNEAQ in the germline V gene (reference sequence). After removal of 5 bases from V and 2 bases from J, the junction contained 9 bases not matched to a gene. This CDR3 region has 17 residues. As DNA, the CDR3 is TGTGCCAGCAGCCCAGGAGGTAGCGGGGGTAACACCGGGGAGCTGTTTTTT. This encodes CASSPGGSGGNTGELFF.

The V and J genes are TRBV28 and TRBJ2-6; D is unclear. V lost 4 bases, J lost 4 bases, and 8 bases lay in between. Per the germline V gene, CDR1 is MDHEN and CDR2 is SYDVKM. There are 14 residues in the CDR3. As DNA, the CDR3 is TGTGCCAGCAGTTCACTTCTAGGGGCCAACGTCCTGACTTTC. Protein: CASSSLLGANVLTF.

This rearrangement joins TRBV7-8 to TRBJ2-3; D is undetermined. Trimming left V 5 bases short and J 2 bases short, with 5 bases between. This CDR3 contains 12 residues. Germline V gene sequence: CDR1 SGHVS, CDR2 FQNEAQ. CDR3 nucleotide sequence: TGTGCCAGCAGCCGGTACACAGATACGCAGTATTTT. Translating gives CASSRYTDTQYF.

This clone was seen a few times. V is TRBV11-3 and J is TRBJ1-1, with D unresolved. The CDR3 has 16 amino acids. In germline, CDR1 is SGHNT, CDR2 YENEEA. The V end was cut by 1 base, the J end by 6 bases, with 18 bases between. The CDR3 nucleotides are TGTGCCAGCAGCTTAGCTTTCTTGGATACTCGGGCTGAAGCTTTCTTT. Amino acids: CASSLAFLDTRAEAFF.

V is TRBV3-1 (or the pseudogene TRBV3-2) and J is TRBJ2-3, with TRBD2 identical over 8 bases. Germline V gene lookup returns CDR1 LGHDT and CDR2 YNNKEL (reference sequence). V dropped 0 bases and J dropped 2; count of bases not matched to a gene: 1. CDR3 length equals 15 residues. The CDR3, as DNA: TGTGCCAGCAGCCAAGACGGGGGGGACACAGATACGCAGTATTTT. Translating gives CASSQDGGDTDTQYF.

This chain connects TRBV19 to TRBJ1-3; D is ambiguous. V was cut by 9 bases and J by 4 bases, with 7 bases left in between. Looked up from germline, CDR1 is LNHDA and CDR2 is SQIVND (reference sequence). The CDR3 covers 11 residues. The DNA of the CDR3 is TGTGCCAGCCGTCGGGGAAACACCATATATTTT. Its protein is CASRRGNTIYF.

CDR3 region: CASSPPRAGGLSYEQYF. The DNA of the CDR3 is TGTGCCAGCAGCCCCCCTCGAGCGGGGGGCCTCTCCTACGAGCAGTACTTC. This sequence joins TRBV3-1 (or the pseudogene TRBV3-2) and TRBJ2-7, with 9 bases matching TRBD2. V trimming: 4 bases; J trimming: 0 bases; junction bases outside the gene matches: 10. This CDR3 spans 17 amino acids. Germline CDR1 reads LGHDT; CDR2 reads YNNKEL (reference sequence).

This chain links TRBV6-5 with TRBJ1-4; D is unresolved. V was trimmed by 6 bases and J by 0 bases, leaving 8 bases between them. The length of the CDR3 is 14 residues. CDR1 and CDR2 from the germline V gene are MNHEY and SVGAGI. The CDR3, as DNA: TGTGCCAGCAGGACTATTGCAACTAATGAAAAACTGTTTTTT. Protein product: CASRTIATNEKLFF.